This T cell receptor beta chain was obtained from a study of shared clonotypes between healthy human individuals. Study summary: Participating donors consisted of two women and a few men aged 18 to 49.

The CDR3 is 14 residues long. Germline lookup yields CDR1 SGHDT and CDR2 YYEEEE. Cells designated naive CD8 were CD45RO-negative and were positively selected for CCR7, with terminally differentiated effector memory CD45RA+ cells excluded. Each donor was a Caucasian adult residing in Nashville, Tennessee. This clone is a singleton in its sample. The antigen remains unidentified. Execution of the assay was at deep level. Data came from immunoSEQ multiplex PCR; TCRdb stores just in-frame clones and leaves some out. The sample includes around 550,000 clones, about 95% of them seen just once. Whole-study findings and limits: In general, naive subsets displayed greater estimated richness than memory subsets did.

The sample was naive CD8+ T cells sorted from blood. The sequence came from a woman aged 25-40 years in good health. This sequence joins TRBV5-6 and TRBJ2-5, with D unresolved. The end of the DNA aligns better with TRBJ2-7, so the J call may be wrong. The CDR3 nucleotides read TGTGCCAGCAGCTTGGGACTCTCCCCCTACGAGCAGTACTTC. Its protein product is CASSLGLSPYEQYF.